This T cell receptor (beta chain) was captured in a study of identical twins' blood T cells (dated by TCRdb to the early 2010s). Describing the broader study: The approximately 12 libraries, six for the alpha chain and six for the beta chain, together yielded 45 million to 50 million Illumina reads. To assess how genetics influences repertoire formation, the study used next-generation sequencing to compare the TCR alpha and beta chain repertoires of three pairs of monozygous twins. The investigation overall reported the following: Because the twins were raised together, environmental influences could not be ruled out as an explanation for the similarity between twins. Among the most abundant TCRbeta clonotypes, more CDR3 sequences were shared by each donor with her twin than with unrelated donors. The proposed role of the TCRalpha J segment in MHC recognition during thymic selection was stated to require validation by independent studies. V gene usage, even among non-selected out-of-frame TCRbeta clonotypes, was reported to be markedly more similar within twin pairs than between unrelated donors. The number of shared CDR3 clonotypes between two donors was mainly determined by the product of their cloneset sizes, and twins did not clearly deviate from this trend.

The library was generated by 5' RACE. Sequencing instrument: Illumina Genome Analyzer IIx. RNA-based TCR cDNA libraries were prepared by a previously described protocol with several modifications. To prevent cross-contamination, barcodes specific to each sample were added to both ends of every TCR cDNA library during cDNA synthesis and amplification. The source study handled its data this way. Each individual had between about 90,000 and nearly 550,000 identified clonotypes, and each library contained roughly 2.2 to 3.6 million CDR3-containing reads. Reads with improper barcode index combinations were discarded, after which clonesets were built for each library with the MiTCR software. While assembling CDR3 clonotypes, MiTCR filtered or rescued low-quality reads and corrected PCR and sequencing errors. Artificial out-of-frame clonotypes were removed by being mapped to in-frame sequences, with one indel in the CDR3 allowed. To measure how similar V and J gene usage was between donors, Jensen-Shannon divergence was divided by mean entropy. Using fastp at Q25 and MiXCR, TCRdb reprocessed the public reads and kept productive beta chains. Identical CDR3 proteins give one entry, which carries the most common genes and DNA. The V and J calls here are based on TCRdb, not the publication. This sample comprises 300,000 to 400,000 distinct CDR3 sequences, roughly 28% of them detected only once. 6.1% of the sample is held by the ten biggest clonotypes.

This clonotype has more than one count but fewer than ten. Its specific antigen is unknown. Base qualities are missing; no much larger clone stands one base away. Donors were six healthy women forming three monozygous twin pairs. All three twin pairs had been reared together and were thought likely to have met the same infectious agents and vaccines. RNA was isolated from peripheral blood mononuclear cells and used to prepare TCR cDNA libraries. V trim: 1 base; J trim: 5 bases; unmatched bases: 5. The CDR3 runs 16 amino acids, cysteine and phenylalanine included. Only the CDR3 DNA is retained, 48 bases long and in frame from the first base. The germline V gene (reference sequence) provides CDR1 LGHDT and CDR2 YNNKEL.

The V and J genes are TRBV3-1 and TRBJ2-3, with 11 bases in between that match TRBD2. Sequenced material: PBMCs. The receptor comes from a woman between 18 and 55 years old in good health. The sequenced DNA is TGTGCCAGCAGCCAAGTACCGGGACTAGCGGAAGATACGCAGTATTTT. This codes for CASSQVPGLAEDTQYF.